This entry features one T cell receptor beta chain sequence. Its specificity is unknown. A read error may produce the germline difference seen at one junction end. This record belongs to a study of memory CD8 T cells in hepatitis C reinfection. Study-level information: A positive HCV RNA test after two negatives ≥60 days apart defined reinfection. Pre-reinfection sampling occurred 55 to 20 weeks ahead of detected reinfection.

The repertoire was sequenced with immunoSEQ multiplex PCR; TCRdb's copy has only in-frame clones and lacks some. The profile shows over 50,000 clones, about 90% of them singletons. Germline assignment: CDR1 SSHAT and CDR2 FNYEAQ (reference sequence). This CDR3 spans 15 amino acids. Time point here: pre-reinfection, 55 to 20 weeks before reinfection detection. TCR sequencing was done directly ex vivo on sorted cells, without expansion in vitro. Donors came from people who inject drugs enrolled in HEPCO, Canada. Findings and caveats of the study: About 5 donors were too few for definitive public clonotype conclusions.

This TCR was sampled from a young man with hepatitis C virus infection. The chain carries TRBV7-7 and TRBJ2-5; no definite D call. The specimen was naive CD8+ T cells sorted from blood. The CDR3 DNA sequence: TGTGCTAGCAGCCGCCGCTGGTCCGGCCAAGAGACCCAGTACTTC. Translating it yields CASSRRWSGQETQYF.